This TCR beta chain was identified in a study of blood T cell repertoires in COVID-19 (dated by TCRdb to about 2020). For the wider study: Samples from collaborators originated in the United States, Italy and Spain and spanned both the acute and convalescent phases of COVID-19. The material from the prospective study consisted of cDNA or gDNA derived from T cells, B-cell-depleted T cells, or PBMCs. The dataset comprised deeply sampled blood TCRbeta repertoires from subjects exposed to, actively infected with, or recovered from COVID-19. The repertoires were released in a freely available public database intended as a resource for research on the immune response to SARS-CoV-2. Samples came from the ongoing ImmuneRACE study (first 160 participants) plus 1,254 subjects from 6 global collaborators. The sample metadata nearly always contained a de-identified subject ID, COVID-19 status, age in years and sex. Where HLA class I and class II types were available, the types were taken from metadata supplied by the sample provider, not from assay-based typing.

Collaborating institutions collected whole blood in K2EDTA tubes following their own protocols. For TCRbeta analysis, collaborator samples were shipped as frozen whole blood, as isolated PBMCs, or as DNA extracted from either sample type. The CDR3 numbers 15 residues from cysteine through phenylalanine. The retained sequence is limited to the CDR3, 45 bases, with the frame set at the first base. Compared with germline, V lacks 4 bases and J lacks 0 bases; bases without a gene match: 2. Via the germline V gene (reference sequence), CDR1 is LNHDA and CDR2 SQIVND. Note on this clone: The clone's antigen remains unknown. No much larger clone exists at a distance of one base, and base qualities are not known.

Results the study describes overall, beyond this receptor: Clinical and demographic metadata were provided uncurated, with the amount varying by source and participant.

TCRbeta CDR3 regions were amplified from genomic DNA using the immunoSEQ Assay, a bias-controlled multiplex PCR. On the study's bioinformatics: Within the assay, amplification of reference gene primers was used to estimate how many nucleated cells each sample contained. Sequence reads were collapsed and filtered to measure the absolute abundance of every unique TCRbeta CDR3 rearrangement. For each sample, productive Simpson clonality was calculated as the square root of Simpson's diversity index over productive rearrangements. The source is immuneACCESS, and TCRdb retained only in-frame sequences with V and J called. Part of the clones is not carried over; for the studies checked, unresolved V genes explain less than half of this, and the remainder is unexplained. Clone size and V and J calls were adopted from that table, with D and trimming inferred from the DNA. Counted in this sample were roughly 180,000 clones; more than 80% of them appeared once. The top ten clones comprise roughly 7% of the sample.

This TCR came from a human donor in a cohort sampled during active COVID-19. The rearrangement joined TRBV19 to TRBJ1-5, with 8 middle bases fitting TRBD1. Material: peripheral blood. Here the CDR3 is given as CASSNDRGSNQPQHF. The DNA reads TGTGCCAGTAGTAACGACAGGGGTAGCAATCAGCCCCAGCATTTT.